This T cell receptor beta chain came from a study of T cell repertoires in cytomegalovirus infection. At the level of the study: Shared public TCR beta signatures pointed to both CMV infection and a matching HLA type. Study outcomes and limitations: Carriers of CMV and the relevant HLA type were discriminated by public TCR beta frequency.

This clonotype was counted only a few times. Its cognate antigen is unknown. TCRdb processed the reads anew with MiXCR; each CDR3 protein has one entry. The profile covers about 270,000 distinct CDR3 sequences, with around 20% appearing a single time and approximately 19% taken by the ten largest. The source was cultured PBMCs, collected from culture after CMV antigen stimulation. The clonotype originates from a human donor in good health (CMV status not recorded). Some clones in this sample may be carry-over from other donors' samples.

The CDR3 nucleotides are TGCGCCAGCAGCCCGGGGGCTAGCGGTACCACAGATACGCAGTATTTT. Translation: CASSPGASGTTDTQYF. The chain is built from TRBV4-1 and TRBJ2-3; D perhaps matches TRBD2 (7 bases). V lost 4 bases and J 2 bases, leaving 16 bases between the germline ends. This CDR3 region has 16 residues. The V gene's germline CDR1 is MGHRA and CDR2 YSYEKL.